This passage covers 21 T cell receptor beta chains from one sample sequenced in a study of blood T cell repertoires in COVID-19. Repertoires were generated with immunoSEQ multiplex PCR, while TCRdb's copy carries only in-frame clones and drops some. The repertoire holds under 200,000 clones, with around 86% as singletons. Sequencing was performed on peripheral blood. The source is a middle-aged woman with acute or convalescent COVID-19.

This chain joins TRBV28 and TRBJ2-7, with D possibly TRBD2 on 5 matching bases. The CDR3 has 16 amino acids. CDR1 and CDR2 (germline): MDHEN, SYDVKM. The germline V and J ends were trimmed by 5 bases and 4 bases, with 21 bases remaining between them. Written as DNA, the CDR3 is TGTGCCAGCAGTACCCCGGACTCATTGGCATTTTACGAGCAGTACTTC. It specifies CASSTPDSLAFYEQYF.

The chain carries TRBV27 and TRBJ2-2; maybe TRBD2 (6 bases). CDR1 is MNHEY and CDR2 is SMNVEV in the germline V gene (reference sequence). This CDR3 contains 14 residues. Trimming took 6 bases from V and 15 from J, leaving 23 bases between them. The CDR3: CASRSEGSGTRLFF. DNA of the CDR3: TGTGCCAGCAGATCGGAGGGGTCCGGGACGAGGTTGTTTTTT.

The rearrangement joins TRBV28 to TRBJ2-5, with 10 bases matching TRBD1. The CDR3 is 20 amino acids. Germline V gene sequence: CDR1 MDHEN, CDR2 SYDVKM. V gave up 4 bases and J gave up 4 bases; unmatched junction bases: 21. Here the CDR3 DNA reads TGTGCCAGCAGTTCCCCCTTTGGGAACCCGGGACAGGGGACGGGAGAGACCCAGTACTTC. It yields the protein CASSSPFGNPGQGTGETQYF.

V is TRBV3-1 (or the pseudogene TRBV3-2) and J is TRBJ2-1; 13 bases line up with TRBD2. The CDR3 extends over 18 amino acids. CDR1 is LGHDT and CDR2 is YNNKEL in the germline V gene (reference sequence). After removal of 4 bases from V and 3 bases from J, the junction contained 9 bases not matched to a gene. The CDR3, as DNA: TGTGCCAGCAGCCCGCCGTACGGACTAGCGGGAGACTACAATGAGCAGTTCTTC. Residues: CASSPPYGLAGDYNEQFF.

The chain uses TRBV5-1 and TRBJ2-3; 7 bases agree with TRBD2. J gave up 0 bases and V 0 bases, and 4 bases lay outside the gene matches. CDR3 size: 16 residues. Germline V gene lookup returns CDR1 SGHRS and CDR2 YFSETQ. The CDR3 region is CASSLGLAESTDTQYF. The CDR3, as DNA: TGCGCCAGCAGCTTGGGACTAGCAGAGAGCACAGATACGCAGTATTTT.

V usage is TRBV7-8 and J usage is TRBJ2-5, with 7 bases matching TRBD2. J gave up 4 bases and V 1 base, and 3 bases lay outside the gene matches. This CDR3 comprises 14 residues. CDR1 and CDR2 from the germline V gene are SGHVS and FQNEAQ. This CDR3 reads CASSLVSGAETQYF. CDR3 DNA sequence: TGTGCCAGCAGCTTAGTCAGCGGGGCAGAGACCCAGTACTTC.

This rearrangement joins TRBV3-1 (or the pseudogene TRBV3-2) to TRBJ1-2; D not certain. The CDR3 contains 11 residues. Germline V lookup: CDR1 LGHDT, CDR2 YNNKEL (reference sequence). V was clipped by 1 base and J by 6 bases, with 3 bases between them. CDR3 sequence: CASSQGDGYTF. The CDR3 bases are TGTGCCAGCAGCCAAGGAGATGGCTACACCTTC.

This chain connects TRBV11-2 to TRBJ2-1; D unresolved. This CDR3 spans 11 amino acids. Germline V gives CDR1 SGHAT, CDR2 FQNNGV. Trimming took 4 bases from V and 6 from J, leaving 4 bases between them. This CDR3 reads CASSSLNEQFF. In nucleotides, the CDR3 is TGTGCCAGCAGCTCCCTCAATGAGCAGTTCTTC.

The chain couples TRBV10-2 to TRBJ1-1, with D uncertain. Trimming removed 0 bases from V and 4 bases from J, with 12 bases in between. CDR1 WSHSY and CDR2 SAAADI come from the germline V gene. This CDR3 is built from 15 residues. DNA of the CDR3: TGCGCCAGCAGTGAGTCGGAGGGCTCAAGCACTGAAGCTTTCTTT. Protein sequence: CASSESEGSSTEAFF.

The genes are TRBV19 and TRBJ2-1; TRBD2 aligns across 8 bases. The CDR3 spans 15 residues. Germline assignment: CDR1 LNHDA and CDR2 SQIVND (reference sequence). The junction had 3 bases not matched to a gene; V was cut back by 4 bases and J by 1 base. The CDR3 here is CASSSSGRSYNEQFF. The CDR3 region has the DNA TGTGCCAGTAGTAGCAGCGGGAGATCCTACAATGAGCAGTTCTTC.

The V and J genes are TRBV5-4 and TRBJ2-1, with D unresolved. The CDR3 runs to 16 residues. Trimming left V 0 bases short and J 1 base short, with 11 bases between. Germline-derived CDR1 and CDR2 are SGHNT and YYREEE (reference sequence). Written as DNA, the CDR3 is TGTGCCAGCAGCTTGGTCCCCGAGTCTTCCTACAATGAGCAGTTCTTC. It translates to CASSLVPESSYNEQFF.

The chain recombines TRBV2 with TRBJ2-7, with 10 bases identical to TRBD1. This CDR3 is 14 amino acids long. CDR1 and CDR2 from the germline V gene are SNHLY and FYNNEI. Losses at the gene ends were 7 bases for V and 4 bases for J; bases not matched to a gene: 7. The chain's CDR3 is CASKWDRGSYEQYF. CDR3 coding DNA: TGTGCCAGCAAGTGGGACAGGGGTTCGTACGAGCAGTACTTC.

This chain connects TRBV19 to TRBJ1-2, with 9 bases identical to TRBD1. This CDR3 has 11 amino acids. The J segment lost 8 bases and the V segment lost 5 bases, leaving 0 bases of the junction unmatched. Germline CDR1 reads LNHDA; CDR2 reads SQIVND (reference sequence). Here the CDR3 reads CASSDRGGYTF. In DNA, the CDR3 is TGTGCCAGTAGTGACAGGGGGGGCTACACCTTC. Drawing the rest from reference TRBV19 and TRBJ1-2, the complete variable domain is DGGITQSPKYLFRKEGQNVTLSCEQNLNHDAMYWYRQDPGQGLRLIYYSQIVNDFQKGDIAEGYSVSREKKESFPLTVTSAQKNPTAFYLCASSDRGGYTFGSGTRLTVV.

The rearrangement uses TRBV11-2 and TRBJ1-6, with D unresolved. CDR1 is SGHAT, CDR2 FQNNGV, per germline. V lost 5 bases and J 5 bases, leaving 10 bases between the germline ends. The CDR3 sequence is 14 residues long. CDR3 sequence: CASSLGRNNSPLHF. In nucleotides, the CDR3 is TGTGCCAGCAGCCTCGGGAGAAATAATTCACCCCTCCACTTT.

This rearrangement joins TRBV15 to TRBJ1-5; the D gene is possibly TRBD1 (5 bases). V dropped 0 bases and J dropped 6 bases, with 9 bases sitting between them. CDR3 length equals 14 residues. Germline lookup yields CDR1 LNHNV and CDR2 YYDKDF (reference sequence). CDR3 loop: CATSREVGPQPQHF. The CDR3 bases are TGTGCCACCAGCAGAGAAGTGGGGCCTCAGCCCCAGCATTTT.

The rearrangement joins TRBV6-5 to TRBJ1-1; weak D call: TRBD1 (5 bases). CDR1 is MNHEY and CDR2 is SVGAGI in the germline V gene. V was clipped by 1 base and J by 11 bases, with 8 bases between them. The CDR3 is made up of 11 amino acids. The CDR3 region has the DNA TGTGCCAGCAGTTACTTCGGGGGGGCTTTCTTT. This encodes CASSYFGGAFF.

The chain recombines TRBV5-1 with TRBJ1-3; maybe TRBD1 (6 bases). Germline lookup yields CDR1 SGHRS and CDR2 YFSETQ. There are 15 residues in the CDR3. The ends were cut back, 5 bases at V and 0 bases at J, with 12 bases in the middle. The CDR3 loop reads CASSSGESSGNTIYF. The DNA for the CDR3 is TGCGCCAGCAGTTCAGGGGAGAGCTCTGGAAACACCATATATTTT. Full variable domain (missing parts from reference TRBV5-1 and TRBJ1-3): KAGVTQTPRYLIKTRGQQVTLSCSPISGHRSVSWYQQTPGQGLQFLFEYFSETQRNKGNFPGRFSGRQFSNSRSEMNVSTLELGDSALYLCASSSGESSGNTIYFGEGSWLTVV.

This clone was observed a handful of times. The J gene is TRBJ2-1, the V gene TRBV10-3, with 7 bases identical to TRBD2. With 3 bases clipped from V and 7 bases from J, the junction kept 12 bases outside the gene matches. The CDR3 totals 16 residues. Germline V gene lookup returns CDR1 ENHRY and CDR2 SYGVKD. CDR3 DNA sequence: TGTGCCATCAGTGAAGTTCGGGGAGGGGCCCTAAATGAGCAGTTCTTC. Protein sequence: CAISEVRGGALNEQFF.

This clone was picked up a small number of times. This sequence joins TRBV9 and TRBJ2-1, with 7 bases identical to TRBD2. The CDR3 covers 17 residues. The V gene's germline CDR1 is SGDLS and CDR2 YYNGEE. Trimming took 2 bases from V and 6 from J; bases not matched to a gene: 14. The CDR3 loop reads CASSVTFGSGVPNEQFF. The CDR3 bases are TGTGCCAGCAGCGTTACGTTCGGAAGCGGGGTACCCAATGAGCAGTTCTTC.

The chain has TRBV5-1 and TRBJ2-7, with D unclear. V gave up 6 bases and J gave up 0 bases, with 13 bases separating them. The CDR3 has 14 amino acids. Germline assignment: CDR1 SGHRS and CDR2 YFSETQ. DNA for the CDR3: TGCGCCAGCACGCCAGAACAGCACTCCTACGAGCAGTACTTC. Translating it yields CASTPEQHSYEQYF.

The chain employs TRBV28 and TRBJ2-7, with D unclear. From germline, CDR1 is MDHEN and CDR2 SYDVKM. Trimming pared 2 bases from V and 3 bases from J, leaving 11 bases between. This CDR3 spans 14 amino acids. The CDR3 loop reads CASSLTQAHYEQYF. The DNA of the CDR3 is TGTGCCAGCAGTTTAACTCAGGCGCACTACGAGCAGTACTTC.